A selection of T cell receptor beta chains follows, all from one sample in a study of blood T cell repertoires in COVID-19. TCRdb's copy holds only in-frame clones and misses some; the assay was immunoSEQ multiplex PCR. The data show some 250,000 clones, around nine tenths seen once. Sequenced sample: PBMCs or T cells enriched from blood (not recorded which). These receptor sequences come from a man aged 40-49 years who had recovered from COVID-19. Both conserved end residues are part of each CDR3. Fields, in order: J gene, V gene, CDR3 protein.

>TRBJ2-3|TRBV5-1
CASSLGRSVSTDTQYF
>TRBJ1-6|TRBV7-9
CASSHDREVSPLHF
>TRBJ2-1|TRBV7-2
CASSNDRRGRPFF
>TRBJ2-7|TRBV7-2
CASSLARGSGRPYEQYF
>TRBJ2-1|TRBV19
CASSILTQYDNEQFF
>TRBJ1-4|TRBV18
CASSKPNLQATVSEKLFF
>TRBJ1-1|TRBV5-1
CASSSRTLNTEAFF
>TRBJ1-1|TRBV15
CATTPGYTEAFF
>TRBJ2-5|TRBV6-5
CASRPYRNQETQYF
>TRBJ2-5|TRBV3-1/TRBV3-2
CASSHRGYQETQYF
>TRBJ2-1|TRBV19
CASSIVLAGVAYNEQFF
>TRBJ1-6|TRBV6-5
CASSKQGGNNSPLHF
>TRBJ2-3|TRBV7-2
CASSLLGLKSTDTQYF
>TRBJ2-3|TRBV10-3
CAISDLRGETDTQYF
>TRBJ2-1|TRBV4-3
CASSQGRWLAGGNEQFF
>TRBJ2-7|TRBV9
CASSELAGVGNEQYF
>TRBJ1-1|TRBV10-2
CASSERRWLNTEAFF
>TRBJ2-7|TRBV27
CASSLTRTYEQYF
>TRBJ2-1|TRBV29-1
CSVLRQGVYNEQFF
>TRBJ2-2|TRBV11-2
CASSPPFYSGQGFTGELFF
>TRBJ2-7|TRBV6-1
CASSERNPYEQYF
>TRBJ1-1|TRBV11-2
CASSLESRSRYTEAFF
>TRBJ1-5|TRBV27
CASSSDRTGGEVGQPQHF
>TRBJ1-1|TRBV6-8
CASSYNSNTEAFF
>TRBJ1-2|TRBV5-1
CASSWGQLETGGYTF
>TRBJ1-3|TRBV7-8
CASSLDKTGGIVYTHGNTIYF
>TRBJ2-2|TRBV6-5
CASSYGREITGELFF
>TRBJ2-7|TRBV28
CASSFVFGLAAYEQYF
>TRBJ2-2|TRBV7-3
CASSLGLAGVTGELFF
>TRBJ2-3|TRBV6-2/TRBV6-3
CASSYSSAYTQYF
>TRBJ1-4|TRBV14
CASSQGEQGNEKLFF
>TRBJ1-3|TRBV7-8
CASSLQDTRSGNTIYF
>TRBJ2-2|TRBV28
CASSFVTLSSGELFF
>TRBJ2-7|TRBV6-2/TRBV6-3
CASSYSGTGSYEQYF
>TRBJ1-5|TRBV7-2
CASSSDRARNQPQHF
>TRBJ2-2|TRBV6-5
CASNPGSTGELFF
>TRBJ2-1|TRBV12-5
CASGSTLGRGQVNEQFF
>TRBJ2-3|TRBV6-5
CASSPWTGSTDTQYF
>TRBJ2-3|TRBV3-1/TRBV3-2
CASSDRTGTQYF
>TRBJ2-3|TRBV3-1/TRBV3-2
CASSQVRLADTQYF
>TRBJ1-5|TRBV2
CASTRRAGRNSNQPQHF
>TRBJ2-7|TRBV6-5
CASSRSYEQYF
>TRBJ2-7|TRBV18
CASSPPGLVSEQYF
>TRBJ2-7|TRBV15
CATSRRLAGGTTYEQYF
>TRBJ2-7|TRBV18
CASSPPTEGYEQYF
>TRBJ2-7|TRBV15
CATSRGRSYEQYF